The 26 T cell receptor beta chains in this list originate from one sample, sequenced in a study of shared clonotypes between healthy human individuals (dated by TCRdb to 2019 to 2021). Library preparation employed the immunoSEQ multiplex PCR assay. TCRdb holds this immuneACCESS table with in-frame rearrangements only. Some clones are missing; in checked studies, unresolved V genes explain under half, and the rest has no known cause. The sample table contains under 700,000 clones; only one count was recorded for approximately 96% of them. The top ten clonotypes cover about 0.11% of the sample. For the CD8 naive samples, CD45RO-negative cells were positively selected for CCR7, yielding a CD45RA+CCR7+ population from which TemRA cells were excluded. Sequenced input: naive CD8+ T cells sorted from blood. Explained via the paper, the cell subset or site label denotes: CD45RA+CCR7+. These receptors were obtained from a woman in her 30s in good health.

CDR3 sequence (DNA): TGTGCCAGTAGTATATGGACGATGAACACTGAAGCTTTCTTT. Encoded protein: CASSIWTMNTEAFF. J is TRBJ1-1 and V is TRBV19, with unresolved D. Germline values: CDR1 LNHDA, CDR2 SQIVND (reference sequence). The CDR3 extends over 14 amino acids. V dropped 2 bases and J dropped 0 bases, with 7 bases sitting between them.

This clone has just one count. The CDR3 bases are TGTGCCAGCAGCTTAGCACTAGCGGGAGGTGAGCAGTTCTTC. This sequence encodes CASSLALAGGEQFF. This chain links TRBV7-9 with TRBJ2-1; 12 bases match TRBD2. This CDR3 is 14 amino acids long. Trimming at V came to 0 bases and at J to 9 bases, leaving 0 bases not matched to a gene. Germline assignment: CDR1 SEHNR and CDR2 FQNEAQ (reference sequence).

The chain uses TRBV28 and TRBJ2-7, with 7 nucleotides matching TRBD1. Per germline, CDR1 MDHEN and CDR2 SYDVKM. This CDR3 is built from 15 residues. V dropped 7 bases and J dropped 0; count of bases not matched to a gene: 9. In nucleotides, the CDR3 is TGTGCCAGCACCCCACAGGGGTCCTTCTCCTACGAGCAGTACTTC. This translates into CASTPQGSFSYEQYF.

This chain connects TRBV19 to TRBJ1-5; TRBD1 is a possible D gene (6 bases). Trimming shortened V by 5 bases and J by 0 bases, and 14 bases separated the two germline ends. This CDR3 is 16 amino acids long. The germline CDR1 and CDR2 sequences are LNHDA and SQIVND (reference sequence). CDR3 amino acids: CASSFWTDYSNQPQHF. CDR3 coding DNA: TGTGCCAGTAGTTTCTGGACAGATTATAGCAATCAGCCCCAGCATTTT.

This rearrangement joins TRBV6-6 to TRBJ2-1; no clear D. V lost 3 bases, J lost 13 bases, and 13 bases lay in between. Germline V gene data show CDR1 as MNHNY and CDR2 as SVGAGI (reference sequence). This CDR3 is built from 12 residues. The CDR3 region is CASSYDSARQFF. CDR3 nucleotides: TGTGCCAGCAGTTATGATTCCGCGAGACAGTTCTTC.

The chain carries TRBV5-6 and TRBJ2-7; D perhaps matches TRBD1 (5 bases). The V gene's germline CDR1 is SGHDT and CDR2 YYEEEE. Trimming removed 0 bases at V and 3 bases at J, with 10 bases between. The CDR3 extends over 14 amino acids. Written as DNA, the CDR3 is TGTGCCAGCAGCTTGGCCCTGGACAACTACGAGCAGTACTTC. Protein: CASSLALDNYEQYF.

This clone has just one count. The CDR3 sequence: CASSSFSGDREQFF. DNA for the CDR3: TGTGCCAGCAGTAGCTTTTCGGGAGATAGGGAGCAGTTCTTC. The V gene is TRBV27, the J gene TRBJ2-1, with D tentatively TRBD2 (6 bases). V lost 5 bases and J lost 10, with 18 bases in between. Germline assignment: CDR1 MNHEY and CDR2 SMNVEV (reference sequence). This CDR3 is built from 14 residues.

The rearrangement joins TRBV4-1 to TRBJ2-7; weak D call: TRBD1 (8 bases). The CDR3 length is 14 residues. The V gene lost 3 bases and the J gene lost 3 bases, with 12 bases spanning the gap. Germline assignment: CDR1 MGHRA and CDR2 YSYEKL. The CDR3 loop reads CASSHTGGDYEQYF. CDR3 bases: TGCGCCAGCAGCCACACAGGGGGGGACTACGAGCAGTACTTC.

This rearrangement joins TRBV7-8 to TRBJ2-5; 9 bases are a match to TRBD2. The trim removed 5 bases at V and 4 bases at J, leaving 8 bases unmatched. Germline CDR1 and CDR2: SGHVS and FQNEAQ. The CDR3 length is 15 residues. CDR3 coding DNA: TGTGCCAGCAGCCTTAGCGGGAGAGCGGTAGAGACCCAGTACTTC. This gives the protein CASSLSGRAVETQYF. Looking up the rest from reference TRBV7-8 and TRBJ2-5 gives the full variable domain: GAGVSQSPRYKVAKRGQDVALRCDPISGHVSLFWYQQALGQGPEFLTYFQNEAQLDKSGLPSDRFFAERPEGSVSTLKIQRTQQEDSAVYLCASSLSGRAVETQYFGPGTRLLVL.

CDR3 DNA sequence: TGTGCCAGCAGTTCGGTCGGGGGTAACTATGGCTACACCTTC. This translates into CASSSVGGNYGYTF. The rearrangement links TRBV28 to TRBJ1-2, with D perhaps TRBD1 (5 bases). The CDR3 totals 14 residues. The V end lost 4 bases, the J end lost 1 base, and 10 bases lay between the germline ends. Germline V CDR1 and CDR2: MDHEN, SYDVKM.

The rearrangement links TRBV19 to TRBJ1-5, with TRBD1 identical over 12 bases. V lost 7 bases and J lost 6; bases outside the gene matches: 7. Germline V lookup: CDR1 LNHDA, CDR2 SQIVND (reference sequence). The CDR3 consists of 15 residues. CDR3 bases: TGTGCCAGTACCCGGGGACAGGGGGCGTCTCAGCCCCAGCATTTT. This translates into CASTRGQGASQPQHF.

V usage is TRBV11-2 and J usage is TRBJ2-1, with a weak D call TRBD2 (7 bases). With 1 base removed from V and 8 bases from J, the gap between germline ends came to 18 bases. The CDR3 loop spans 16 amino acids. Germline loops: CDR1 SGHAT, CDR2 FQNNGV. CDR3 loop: CASSLVGGAARDEQFF. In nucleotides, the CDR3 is TGTGCCAGCAGCTTAGTGGGGGGGGCAGCCCGGGATGAGCAGTTCTTC.

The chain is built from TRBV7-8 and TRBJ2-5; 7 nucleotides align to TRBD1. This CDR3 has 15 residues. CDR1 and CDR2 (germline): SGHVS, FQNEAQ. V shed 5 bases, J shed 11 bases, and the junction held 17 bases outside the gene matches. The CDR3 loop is CASSPTGTDLRGQYF. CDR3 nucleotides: TGTGCCAGCAGCCCCACCGGGACAGATCTACGTGGGCAGTACTTC.

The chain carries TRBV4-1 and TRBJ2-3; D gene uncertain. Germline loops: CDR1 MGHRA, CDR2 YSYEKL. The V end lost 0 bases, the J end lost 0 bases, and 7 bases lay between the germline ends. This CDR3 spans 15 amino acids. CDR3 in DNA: TGCGCCAGCAGCCAAGATTACGGGAGCACAGATACGCAGTATTTT. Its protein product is CASSQDYGSTDTQYF.

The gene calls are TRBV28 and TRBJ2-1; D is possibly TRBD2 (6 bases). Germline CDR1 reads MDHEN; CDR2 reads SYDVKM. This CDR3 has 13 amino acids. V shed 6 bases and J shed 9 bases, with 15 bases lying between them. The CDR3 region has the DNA TGTGCCAGCAGCGCCAGACTAGTTGTTGAGCAGTTCTTC. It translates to CASSARLVVEQFF. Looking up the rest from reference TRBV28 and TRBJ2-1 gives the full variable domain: DVKVTQSSRYLVKRTGEKVFLECVQDMDHENMFWYRQDPGLGLRLIYFSYDVKMKEKGDIPEGYSVSREKKERFSLILESASTNQTSMYLCASSARLVVEQFFGPGTRLTVL.

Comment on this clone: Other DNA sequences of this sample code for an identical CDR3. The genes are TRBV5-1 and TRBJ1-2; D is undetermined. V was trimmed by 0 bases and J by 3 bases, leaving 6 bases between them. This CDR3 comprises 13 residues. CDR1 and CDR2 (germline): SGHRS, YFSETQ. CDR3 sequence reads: CASSLVTDYGYTF. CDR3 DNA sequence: TGCGCCAGCAGCTTGGTCACGGACTATGGCTACACCTTC. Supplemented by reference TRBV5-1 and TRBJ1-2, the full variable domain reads KAGVTQTPRYLIKTRGQQVTLSCSPISGHRSVSWYQQTPGQGLQFLFEYFSETQRNKGNFPGRFSGRQFSNSRSEMNVSTLELGDSALYLCASSLVTDYGYTFGSGTRLTVV.

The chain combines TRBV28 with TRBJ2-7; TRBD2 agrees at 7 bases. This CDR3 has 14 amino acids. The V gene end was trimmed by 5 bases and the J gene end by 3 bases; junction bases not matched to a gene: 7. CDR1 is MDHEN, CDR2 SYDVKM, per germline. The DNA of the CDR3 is TGTGCCAGCAGTGGGGGGGACTGGGGCTACGAGCAGTACTTC. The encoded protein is CASSGGDWGYEQYF.

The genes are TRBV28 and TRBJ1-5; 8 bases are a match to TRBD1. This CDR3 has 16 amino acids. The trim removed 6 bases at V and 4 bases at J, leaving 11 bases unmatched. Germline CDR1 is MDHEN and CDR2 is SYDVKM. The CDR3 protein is CASSSYGQGQNQPQHF. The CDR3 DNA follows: TGTGCCAGCAGCTCATATGGACAGGGTCAAAATCAGCCCCAGCATTTT.

CDR3 DNA sequence: TGTGCCAGCAGCTTAGACATCGATCAGCCCCAGCATTTT. This codes for CASSLDIDQPQHF. The chain combines TRBV11-2 with TRBJ1-5; unclear D gene. Trimming left V 0 bases short and J 5 bases short, with 5 bases between. CDR1 is SGHAT and CDR2 is FQNNGV in the germline V gene. CDR3 length: 13 residues.

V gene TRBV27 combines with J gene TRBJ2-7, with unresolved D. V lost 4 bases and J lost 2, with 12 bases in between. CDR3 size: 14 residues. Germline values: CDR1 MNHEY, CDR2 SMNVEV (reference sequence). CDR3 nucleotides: TGTGCCAGCAGTTCCCTTCGAGGAACCTACGAGCAGTACTTC. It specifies CASSSLRGTYEQYF.

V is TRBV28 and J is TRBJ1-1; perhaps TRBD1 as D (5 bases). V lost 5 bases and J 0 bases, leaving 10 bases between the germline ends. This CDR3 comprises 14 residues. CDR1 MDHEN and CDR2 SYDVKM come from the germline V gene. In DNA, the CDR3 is TGTGCCAGCAGTCGACAGAAAATGAACACTGAAGCTTTCTTT. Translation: CASSRQKMNTEAFF.

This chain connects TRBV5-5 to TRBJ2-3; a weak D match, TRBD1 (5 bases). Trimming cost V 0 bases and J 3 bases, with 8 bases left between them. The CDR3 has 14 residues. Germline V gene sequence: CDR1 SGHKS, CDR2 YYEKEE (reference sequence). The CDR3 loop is CASSLGQTTDTQYF. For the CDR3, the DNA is TGTGCCAGCAGCTTGGGACAGACAACAGATACGCAGTATTTT.

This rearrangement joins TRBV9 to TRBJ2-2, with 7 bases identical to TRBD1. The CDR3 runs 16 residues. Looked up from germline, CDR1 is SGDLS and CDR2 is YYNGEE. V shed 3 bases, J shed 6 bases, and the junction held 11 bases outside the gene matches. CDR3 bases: TGTGCCAGCAGCGACGGGACAGAGGGGTCGCCCGGGGAGCTGTTTTTT. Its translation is CASSDGTEGSPGELFF.

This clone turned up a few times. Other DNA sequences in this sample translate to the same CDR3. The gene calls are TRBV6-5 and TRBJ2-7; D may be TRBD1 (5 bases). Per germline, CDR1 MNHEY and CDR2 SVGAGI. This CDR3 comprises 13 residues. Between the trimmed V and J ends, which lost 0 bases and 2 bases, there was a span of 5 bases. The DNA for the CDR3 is TGTGCCAGCAGTTACTCGGGGCCCTACGAGCAGTACTTC. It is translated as CASSYSGPYEQYF.

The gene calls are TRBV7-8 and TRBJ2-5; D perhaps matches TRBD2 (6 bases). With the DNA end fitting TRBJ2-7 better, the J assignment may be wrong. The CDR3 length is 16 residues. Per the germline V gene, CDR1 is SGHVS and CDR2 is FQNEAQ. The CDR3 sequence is CASSLAAIAETYEQYF. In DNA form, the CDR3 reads TGTGCCAGCAGCTTAGCGGCAATAGCGGAAACCTACGAGCAGTACTTC.

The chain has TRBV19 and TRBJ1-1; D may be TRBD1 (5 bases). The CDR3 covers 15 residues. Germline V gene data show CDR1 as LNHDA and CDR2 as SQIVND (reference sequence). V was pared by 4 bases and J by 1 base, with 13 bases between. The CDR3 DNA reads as TGTGCCAGTAGTAGGGCAGGGTGGGCGAACACTGAAGCTTTCTTT. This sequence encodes CASSRAGWANTEAFF.